Listed below are T cell receptor beta chains from one sample, sequenced in a study of blood T cells in healthy people across ages. TCRdb re-called the 5' RACE reads through MiXCR, storing one row per CDR3 protein. The sample lists around 500,000 distinct CDR3 sequences, roughly 43% occurring once. Sequenced material: blood. The receptors were sampled from a man aged 80 or over in good health. The CDR3 runs from the conserved cysteine through the conserved F or W.

J gene,V gene,CDR3 protein
TRBJ2-3,TRBV6-5,CASSLAGGLFGTDTQYF
TRBJ2-1,TRBV7-9,CASKPGQGNEQFF
TRBJ2-2,TRBV6-5,CASSYSRGNLNTGELFF
TRBJ1-2,TRBV21-1,CASSKLPRQGEIYGYTF
TRBJ1-2,TRBV4-1,CASSQGPQETNYGYTF
TRBJ1-2,TRBV4-1,CASSQENGRYGYTF
TRBJ2-1,TRBV14,CASSQGDVGEQFF
TRBJ2-5,TRBV5-1,CASSLERGTSGRWETQYF
TRBJ1-2,TRBV6-1,CASSPGPGRIYTF
TRBJ2-7,TRBV4-2,CASSQQPGLGGYEQYF
TRBJ2-7,TRBV6-2/TRBV6-3,CASRNQYEQYF
TRBJ1-1,TRBV25-1,CASKGRGQGRVENTEAFF
TRBJ2-5,TRBV29-1,CSHSGGNLFSKQYF
TRBJ2-5,TRBV3-1,CASSQDNGLETQYF
.,TRBV6-5,CASSDTSFRETQYF
TRBJ1-4,TRBV29-1,CSVRDRGEKLFF